This TCR beta chain was retrieved from a study of T-cell memory formation after mild COVID-19. Germline V gives CDR1 SGDLS, CDR2 YYNGEE. The ends were cut back, 0 bases at V and 8 bases at J, with 11 bases in the middle. The length of the CDR3 is 13 residues. The sample holds a few counts of this clonotype. The antigen is not known. TCRdb itself ran the 5' RACE reads through MiXCR, one entry per CDR3 protein. The sample records approximately 410,000 distinct CDR3 sequences, 20% to 30% being singletons. General observations from the study: There was a balanced CD4/CD8 profile in clones contracting day 15 to 85, and later expanders leaned CD4+.

The TCR sequence derives from an adult woman who had mild COVID-19 (a few samples of this study predate the infection). Cell type and time point are not known. The source material was PBMCs or a T cell subset sorted from them (not recorded which). The chain employs TRBV9 and TRBJ1-2; D is unresolved. The CDR3 DNA follows: TGTGCCAGCAGCGTAGTTCAGACGGGGGGCTACACCTTC. It is translated as CASSVVQTGGYTF.